A selection of T cell receptor beta chains follows, all from one sample in a study of beta chain features in type 1 diabetes. Produced via immunoSEQ multiplex PCR; TCRdb's table is partial and in-frame only. Of some 360,000 clones listed, around a fifth are singletons. The sequencing sample was made of naive CD4+ T cells from blood. These receptor sequences come from a woman between 18 and 30 years old in good health. CDR3s include the opening cysteine and the closing phenylalanine or tryptophan. The order of the fields is CDR3 length, D gene, V gene, J gene, clone size, CDR3 DNA, CDR3 protein. The D gene is left open where the match is weak. A row's size may be missing; if present it is once, few, many or a size class.

12	.	TRBV7-9	TRBJ2-1	few	TGTGCCAGCAGCTACAGGGAAAATGAGCAGTTCTTC	CASSYRENEQFF
12	.	TRBV19	TRBJ1-2	.	TGTGCCAGTAACGCGGGATTCTATGGCTACACCTTC	CASNAGFYGYTF
15	.	TRBV6-5	TRBJ1-2	.	TGTGCCAGCAGTTACTCGGAGAGGAAGACCTATGGCTACACCTTC	CASSYSERKTYGYTF
14	.	TRBV7-9	TRBJ2-3	.	TGTGCCAGCAGCTTAATGCGGGTAACAGATACGCAGTATTTT	CASSLMRVTDTQYF
14	.	TRBV15	TRBJ2-5	.	TGTGCCACCAGCAGGGAGGTGCCCCGTGAGACCCAGTACTTC	CATSREVPRETQYF
11	TRBD2	TRBV10-3	TRBJ2-1	few	TGTGCCATCAACGGGGGGGATGAGCAGTTCTTC	CAINGGDEQFF
16	TRBD2	TRBV6-5	TRBJ2-3	.	TGTGCCAGCAGTTCGACTAGCGGGGGGGAGACAGATACGCAGTATTTT	CASSSTSGGETDTQYF
13	.	TRBV5-4	TRBJ1-2	.	TGTGCCAGCAGCTTCGGACAGAGCTATGGCTACACCTTC	CASSFGQSYGYTF
14	TRBD1	TRBV27	TRBJ2-3	few	TGTGCCAGCAGTCCGGACAGGGGAACAGATACGCAGTATTTT	CASSPDRGTDTQYF
13	.	TRBV30	TRBJ1-1	few	TGTGCCTGGAGTGTCCGCGGACAGTCAGAATCTTTCTTT	CAWSVRGQSESFF
15	TRBD1	TRBV5-6	TRBJ2-5	.	TGTGCCAGCAGCTTAGAAGGACAGGGTCTAGAGACCCAGTACTTC	CASSLEGQGLETQYF
15	.	TRBV10-3	TRBJ1-2	few	TGTGCCATCAGTGACTCGGGTTATCGGAGCTATGGCTACACCTTC	CAISDSGYRSYGYTF
16	.	TRBV7-8	TRBJ2-6	.	TGTGCCAGCAGCCGCCCGCCTAGCGCTGGGGCCAACGTCCTGACTTTC	CASSRPPSAGANVLTF
15	TRBD2	TRBV4-1	TRBJ2-1	few	TGCGCCAGCAGCCGCCTAGGACTAGCGGAAAATGAGCAGTTCTTC	CASSRLGLAENEQFF
15	TRBD1	TRBV5-4	TRBJ2-2	.	TGTGCCAGCAGCCCCGGGACAGGGTCCACCGGGGAGCTGTTTTTT	CASSPGTGSTGELFF
13	.	TRBV11-3	TRBJ2-5	.	TGTGCCAGCAGCCTCCCGGGGGAAGAGACCCAGTACTTC	CASSLPGEETQYF
16	TRBD2	TRBV13	TRBJ2-5	.	TGTGCCAGCAGCCCATGGAGCGGGGTGGGTCAAGAGACCCAGTACTTC	CASSPWSGVGQETQYF
15	.	TRBV4-1	TRBJ2-5	.	TGCGCCAGCAGCCAAGAAGAGTCAAGCTCCGAGACCCAGTACTTC	CASSQEESSSETQYF
16	.	TRBV18	TRBJ1-6	few	TGTGCCAGCTCACTAAACAGGGAAGGCGGTAATTCACCCCTCCACTTT	CASSLNREGGNSPLHF
14	.	TRBV5-1	TRBJ2-7	.	TGCGCCAGCAGCCCTGACTACGAGAGCTACGAGCAGTACTTC	CASSPDYESYEQYF
14	TRBD1	TRBV5-1	TRBJ1-5	.	TGCGCCAGCAGCTGGGGGGACAGGGGCGAGCCCCAGCATTTT	CASSWGDRGEPQHF
14	.	TRBV7-6	TRBJ2-2	few	TGTGCCAGCAGCTCCATCGGGGGCACCGGGGAGCTGTTTTTT	CASSSIGGTGELFF
14	TRBD1	TRBV18	TRBJ2-1	few	TGTGCCAGCTCAAGAAGACAGGGTAGCAATGAGCAGTTCTTC	CASSRRQGSNEQFF
15	TRBD1	TRBV4-2	TRBJ1-6	few	TGTGCCAGCAGCCAATCCTCGGGACAGGGGGCTCCCCTCCACTTT	CASSQSSGQGAPLHF
14	TRBD1	TRBV4-3	TRBJ2-2	.	TGCGCCAGCAGCCGGACAGGATCTCCGGGGGAGCTGTTTTTT	CASSRTGSPGELFF
13	.	TRBV27	TRBJ1-6	.	TGTGCCAGCAGTTTGACAGCTAATTCACCCCTCCACTTT	CASSLTANSPLHF
16	.	TRBV4-2	TRBJ2-1	few	TGTGCCAGCAGCCAAGATATCCGGGGAGGAGACAATGAGCAGTTCTTC	CASSQDIRGGDNEQFF
14	.	TRBV18	TRBJ2-7	.	TGTGCCAGCTCACCCCCCTCAACCACGAGTCAACAGTACTTC	CASSPPSTTSQQYF